This passage covers 23 T cell receptor beta chains from one sample sequenced in a study of T cells in Graves' hyperthyroidism and ophthalmopathy. TCR beta CDR3 regions were amplified from RNA. Primed by the HTBI set, a first-round RT-PCR was run on the TCR CDR3. In TCRdb, the multiplex PCR reads were re-called with MiXCR into one record per CDR3 protein. The sample yields about 740,000 distinct CDR3 sequences, around 15% seen once. The sample was blood. These receptors originate from a woman aged 18-30 years with Graves' hyperthyroidism.

This clonotype was detected only a few times. The gene calls are TRBV4-1 and TRBJ2-1, with 9 bases lining up with TRBD2. CDR3 length: 16 amino acids. Losses at the gene ends were 1 base for V and 8 bases for J; bases not matched to a gene: 9. CDR1 is MGHRA and CDR2 is YSYEKL in the germline V gene. CDR3 sequence reads: CASSQVIAGVGYEQFF. CDR3 DNA sequence: TGCGCCAGCAGCCAAGTAATAGCGGGAGTCGGGTATGAGCAGTTCTTC.

The sample holds many counts of this clonotype. The rearrangement uses TRBV29-1 and TRBJ2-5; possibly TRBD1 for D (6 bases). Deletions cut 4 bases from V and 4 bases from J, with 28 bases between. The CDR3 extends over 18 amino acids. CDR1 and CDR2 (germline): SQVTM, ANQGSEA. The CDR3 region is CSVVRVAGTGNVGETQYF. Written as DNA, the CDR3 is TGCAGCGTTGTCAGGGTGGCTGGAACAGGGAACGTCGGAGAGACCCAGTACTTC.

This clonotype has a handful of counts. The chain carries TRBV7-9 and TRBJ2-2; D call uncertain. With 1 base removed from V and 3 bases from J, the gap between germline ends came to 9 bases. The germline CDR1 and CDR2 sequences are SEHNR and FQNEAQ (reference sequence). The CDR3 extends over 15 amino acids. The CDR3 region has the DNA TGTGCCAGCAGCTTAGGGATTTCGGACACCGGGGAGCTGTTTTTT. Its translation: CASSLGISDTGELFF.

This clonotype was seen only a few times. V and J are TRBV7-9 and TRBJ2-2; 11 nucleotides line up with TRBD2. The germline gives CDR1 SEHNR, CDR2 FQNEAQ (reference sequence). The CDR3 loop spans 15 amino acids. V shed 5 bases, J shed 9 bases, and the junction held 8 bases outside the gene matches. DNA for the CDR3: TGTGCCAGCAGCCCCGCGGGACTAGCGGCGAGGGAGCTGTTTTTT. Its protein is CASSPAGLAARELFF.

This clonotype occurred many times. This chain uses TRBV2 with TRBJ1-1; D unresolved. Trimming shortened V by 7 bases and J by 0 bases, and 9 bases separated the two germline ends. The germline gives CDR1 SNHLY, CDR2 FYNNEI. This CDR3 is built from 13 residues. CDR3 coding DNA: TGTGCCAGCAAGACTTGGATGAACACTGAAGCTTTCTTT. It specifies CASKTWMNTEAFF. Drawing the rest from reference TRBV2 and TRBJ1-1, the complete variable domain is EPEVTQTPSHQVTQMGQEVILRCVPISNHLYFYWYRQILGQKVEFLVSFYNNEISEKSEIFDDQFSVERPDGSNFTLKIRSTKLEDSAMYFCASKTWMNTEAFFGQGTRLTVV.

The chain has TRBV4-1 and TRBJ2-5, with 8 nucleotides matching TRBD2. J was trimmed by 5 bases and V by 1 base; bases with no gene match: 9. Looked up from germline, CDR1 is MGHRA and CDR2 is YSYEKL. The CDR3 loop spans 16 amino acids. CDR3 coding DNA: TGCGCCAGCAGCCAAGGATGGGGAGCGGGAGTGGAGACCCAGTACTTC. Translation gives CASSQGWGAGVETQYF.

This clonotype was seen repeatedly, ten times or more. DNA for the CDR3: TGCAGCGGGCAGGGCGCCTGGAATGAGCAGTTCTTC. Protein: CSGQGAWNEQFF. The gene calls are TRBV29-1 and TRBJ2-1; maybe TRBD1 (5 bases). Germline V gene sequence: CDR1 SQVTM, CDR2 ANQGSEA. V was clipped by 7 bases and J by 7 bases, with 14 bases between them. The CDR3 extends over 12 amino acids.

This clonotype was counted at least ten times. The chain uses TRBV20-1 and TRBJ2-3; 9 nucleotides line up with TRBD2. In germline, CDR1 is DFQATT, CDR2 SNEGSKA (reference sequence). The CDR3 loop spans 24 amino acids. Losses at the gene ends were 0 bases for V and 4 bases for J; bases not matched to a gene: 32. The DNA for the CDR3 is TGCAGTGCTAGAGAGCTAGGGTCCGCCCGGATCTTTACTATAGCGGGAGAGGTCGCAGATACGCAGTATTTT. This gives the protein CSARELGSARIFTIAGEVADTQYF.

The chain is built from TRBV2 and TRBJ1-2; D perhaps matches TRBD1 (5 bases). This CDR3 comprises 14 residues. With 4 bases removed from V and 1 base from J, the gap between germline ends came to 10 bases. Looked up from germline, CDR1 is SNHLY and CDR2 is FYNNEI. The CDR3 here is CASSGTFLNYGYTF. The CDR3 region has the DNA TGTGCCAGCAGTGGGACATTCCTTAACTATGGCTACACCTTC.

The CDR3: CASSYSMRGNYEQYF. The CDR3 DNA follows: TGTGCCAGCAGTTACTCCATGCGGGGGAACTACGAGCAGTACTTC. The chain carries TRBV6-2 or TRBV6-3 and TRBJ2-7; 7 positions agree with TRBD2. Trimming cost V 0 bases and J 3 bases; bases outside gene matches: 5. Germline lookup yields CDR1 MNHEY and CDR2 SVGEGT. The CDR3 length is 15 residues.

The chain joins TRBV27 to TRBJ2-7; D is possibly TRBD1 or TRBD2 (5 bases each). CDR3 length: 12 amino acids. V lost 4 bases and J 7 bases, leaving 11 bases between the germline ends. Germline V CDR1 and CDR2: MNHEY, SMNVEV (reference sequence). The CDR3 sequence: CASSSGWGEQYF. In DNA form, the CDR3 reads TGTGCCAGCAGTTCAGGTTGGGGGGAGCAGTACTTC.

This clonotype was picked up a small number of times. The V and J genes are TRBV10-1 and TRBJ2-5; D is uncertain. Germline V gene data show CDR1 as WNHNN and CDR2 as SYGVQD (reference sequence). Trimming shortened V by 2 bases and J by 2 bases, and 9 bases separated the two germline ends. The CDR3 totals 14 residues. CDR3 sequence (DNA): TGCGCCAGCAGTGAGGGCGGACCTCAAGAGACCCAGTACTTC. It specifies CASSEGGPQETQYF.

This clonotype was counted many times. V is TRBV5-1 and J is TRBJ1-2; D may be TRBD1 (6 bases). Germline CDR1 is SGHRS and CDR2 is YFSETQ. The CDR3 runs 13 residues. Trimming shortened V by 0 bases and J by 5 bases, and 8 bases separated the two germline ends. CDR3 sequence reads: CASSLGQEYGYTF. CDR3 bases: TGCGCCAGCAGCTTGGGACAGGAGTATGGCTACACCTTC.

The rearrangement links TRBV6-5 to TRBJ2-4; TRBD2 matches 12 bases. This CDR3 has 18 amino acids. The germline V gene encodes CDR1 MNHEY and CDR2 SVGAGI. V trimming: 4 bases; J trimming: 0 bases; junction bases outside the gene matches: 7. The CDR3 sequence is CASSSSPGLAGAKNIQYF. The CDR3 DNA sequence: TGTGCCAGCAGTTCAAGTCCGGGACTAGCGGGAGCCAAAAACATTCAGTACTTC.

The chain uses TRBV24-1 and TRBJ1-2; possibly TRBD1 for D (5 bases). V gave up 5 bases and J gave up 9 bases, with 12 bases separating them. CDR1 and CDR2 (germline): KGHDR, SFDVKD. This CDR3 has 12 residues. This CDR3 is CATSATGVSYTF. Here the CDR3 DNA reads TGTGCCACCAGTGCCACAGGAGTGAGCTACACCTTC.

This clonotype has a handful of counts. The chain links TRBV19 to TRBJ1-5; D call uncertain. Trimming cost V 5 bases and J 6 bases, with 20 bases left between them. The CDR3 covers 16 residues. Germline V gene data show CDR1 as LNHDA and CDR2 as SQIVND (reference sequence). The CDR3 protein is CASSRRQSDNIQPQHF. Here the CDR3 DNA reads TGTGCCAGTAGTCGGCGGCAAAGCGATAATATTCAGCCCCAGCATTTT.

This clonotype was detected only a few times. CDR3 region: CASSQAGTGPYSGANVLTF. CDR3 nucleotide sequence: TGCGCCAGCAGCCAAGCCGGGACAGGGCCTTACTCTGGGGCCAACGTCCTGACTTTC. J is TRBJ2-6 and V is TRBV4-1; 9 nucleotides match TRBD1. V trimming: 1 base; J trimming: 0 bases; junction bases outside the gene matches: 7. The germline V gene encodes CDR1 MGHRA and CDR2 YSYEKL. The CDR3 consists of 19 residues.

This clonotype was counted ten times or more. The chain uses TRBV27 and TRBJ1-2; a possible D gene is TRBD1 (5 bases). The V and J ends lost 4 bases and 2 bases respectively, with 11 bases between them. The CDR3 length is 14 residues. Germline CDR1 is MNHEY and CDR2 is SMNVEV (reference sequence). CDR3 DNA: TGTGCCAGCAGTTCCCACGGGGGGAACTATGGCTACACCTTC. Protein: CASSSHGGNYGYTF.

There are many counts of this clonotype. This chain connects TRBV2 to TRBJ1-1, with D possibly TRBD1 on 6 matching bases. Trimming removed 6 bases from V and 0 bases from J, with 14 bases in between. This CDR3 has 15 amino acids. The germline gives CDR1 SNHLY, CDR2 FYNNEI. The CDR3 protein is CASRPPGTLNTEAFF. The CDR3 bases are TGTGCCAGCAGACCCCCAGGGACATTGAACACTGAAGCTTTCTTT.

This clonotype was seen many times. V is TRBV20-1 and J is TRBJ2-3, with TRBD1 matching 9 bases. This CDR3 contains 14 residues. Germline V gives CDR1 DFQATT, CDR2 SNEGSKA (reference sequence). The V segment lost 6 bases and the J segment 4 bases; nucleotides outside the gene matches: 8. CDR3 in DNA: TGCAGTGCGAGATTCGGACAGGGGTCAGATACGCAGTATTTT. Translating it yields CSARFGQGSDTQYF.

This clonotype was detected ten times or more. At one end, the junction sequence differs from germline, possibly due to a read error. The chain carries TRBV12-3 or TRBV12-4 and TRBJ1-2, with no clear D. CDR3 length: 12 amino acids. CDR3 sequence: CASRFSNYGYTF. Here the CDR3 DNA reads TGTGCCAGCCGTTTCAGTAACTATGGCTACACCTTC.

This clonotype appeared a single time. A single base separates this from a much larger clone, so it may be a read error. This sequence joins TRBV27 and TRBJ2-1, with a tentative D call TRBD2 (5 bases). The last part of the DNA fits TRBJ2-7 better; the J call may be wrong. Germline V gives CDR1 MNHEY, CDR2 SMNVEV (reference sequence). The CDR3 is made up of 15 amino acids. In DNA, the CDR3 is TGTGCCAGCAGTCAACGCGGACTGGGAAGCAATGAGCAGTACTTC. Translation: CASSQRGLGSNEQYF.

This sequence joins TRBV29-1 and TRBJ1-2, with a weak D call TRBD1 (5 bases). Germline assignment: CDR1 SQVTM and CDR2 ANQGSEA. The CDR3 is 16 amino acids. V was shortened by 0 bases and J by 2 bases, with 16 bases between the two germline ends. In DNA, the CDR3 is TGCAGCGTTGAAGATTCCCCAGGGAGTAAGAACTATGGCTACACCTTC. Encoded protein: CSVEDSPGSKNYGYTF. The variable domain in full, with the rest retrieved from reference TRBV29-1 and TRBJ1-2, is SAVISQKPSRDICQRGTSLTIQCQVDSQVTMMFWYRQQPGQSLTLIATANQGSEATYESGFVIDKFPISRPNLTFSTLTVSNMSPEDSSIYLCSVEDSPGSKNYGYTFGSGTRLTVV.